This T cell receptor (beta chain) appears in the sequencing data of a study of cytomegalovirus exposure and HLA in healthy donors. The CDR3 is made up of 15 amino acids. V dropped 4 bases and J dropped 8 bases, with 17 bases sitting between them. Germline V gene sequence: CDR1 LGHNA, CDR2 YSLEER. PCR primers comprised 60 Vbeta and 13 Jbeta primers. Clones were read by immunoSEQ multiplex PCR, and TCRdb kept only the in-frame ones, dropping some. The data show some 150,000 clones, approximately 90% seen once. Healthy bone marrow donors made up the donors. The study, taken as a whole, reports: Sequencing likely generated an artifact that appeared as a cluster of highly shared sequence variants. In a later analysis, productive TCRs from donors in an Asian-associated ancestry cluster reportedly carried fewer N-insertions than the cohort mean. Later genetic work tied a missense DCLRE1C variant to beta-chain V and J trimming.

With regard to this clone: Antigen: not known.

Sequencing used PBMCs. This receptor was obtained from a young woman in good health and CMV-seronegative. The gene calls are TRBV4-3 and TRBJ1-4; tentatively, D is TRBD1 (6 bases). CDR3 in DNA: TGCGCCAGCAGCCGACAAATACAGGGAGGGGAAAAACTGTTTTTT. Translating gives CASSRQIQGGEKLFF.